This T cell receptor (beta chain) is drawn from a study of blood T cell repertoires in COVID-19. Looking at the study overall: Acute and convalescent COVID-19 specimens originated in the United States, Italy and Spain. From T cells, B-cell-depleted T cells, or PBMCs came the material, which was cDNA or gDNA.

Recruits, aged roughly 18 to 90 years, lived in 24 US areas. Categorization into cohorts depended on clinical history that participants reported. CDR1 is SGHVS and CDR2 is FQNEAQ in the germline V gene. The CDR3 has 17 residues. The junction had 12 bases not matched to a gene; V was cut back by 5 bases and J by 7 bases. Libraries were prepared by immunoSEQ multiplex PCR; TCRdb keeps only in-frame clonotypes and omits some of them. The repertoire holds over 350,000 clones, with around nine tenths as singletons. The chain employs TRBV7-8 and TRBJ2-1; 12 bases agree with TRBD2. Sequencing input: PBMCs or T cells enriched from blood (not recorded which). This TCR derives from a woman aged 50 to 65 who had recovered from COVID-19. The CDR3 sequence: CASSPPFLLAGGNEQFF. DNA of the CDR3: TGTGCCAGCAGCCCACCCTTTCTACTAGCGGGGGGAAATGAGCAGTTCTTC. The entire variable domain, with the rest obtained from reference TRBV7-8 and TRBJ2-1, is as follows: GAGVSQSPRYKVAKRGQDVALRCDPISGHVSLFWYQQALGQGPEFLTYFQNEAQLDKSGLPSDRFFAERPEGSVSTLKIQRTQQEDSAVYLCASSPPFLLAGGNEQFFGPGTRLTVL.